This TCR beta chain was recovered during a study of identical twins. Overall study findings and caveats: With abundant cord blood beta clonotypes, insertions were fewer; memory repertoires showed no such pattern. Conclusions rested on cross-sectional statistics rather than following the same donors. The study found that models underestimated out-of-frame TCR alpha sharing in monozygotic twins. Excess sharing by twins proved weaker in beta out-of-frame sequences.

V shed 7 bases and J shed 0 bases, with 16 bases lying between them. The germline CDR1 and CDR2 sequences are SQVTM and ANQGSEA. This CDR3 spans 15 amino acids. TCRdb used MiXCR to reprocess the 5' RACE reads, holding one entry per CDR3 protein. The table lists hundreds of thousands of distinct CDR3 sequences, around 6% of them singletons. This clonotype was detected many times. Its specificity is not known. This sequence was found in a young man in good health. The chain is built from TRBV29-1 and TRBJ1-5; no reliable D call. Input material: naive T cells sorted from blood. The CDR3 loop reads CSALLVGYSNQPQHF. CDR3 nucleotide sequence: TGCAGCGCCCTGCTCGTGGGGTATAGCAATCAGCCCCAGCATTTT.